Below are 18 T cell receptor beta chains sequenced from a single sample in a study of blood T cell repertoires in COVID-19. Sequencing was performed with immunoSEQ multiplex PCR; in TCRdb, only in-frame clones are kept and a portion is missing. The sample yields nearly 45,000 clones, around 87% seen once. The source material was peripheral blood. These receptors came from an elderly woman in a cohort sampled during active or convalescent COVID-19.

The chain is built from TRBV12-3 or TRBV12-4 and TRBJ1-2; tentatively, D is TRBD1 (5 bases). Deletions cut 5 bases from V and 4 bases from J, with 11 bases between. The CDR3 contains 13 residues. The CDR3 DNA follows: TGTGCCAGCAGTGCCCTAGGGGCCTATGGCTACACCTTC. Translating it yields CASSALGAYGYTF.

The chain links TRBV6-5 to TRBJ1-4; 11 bases line up with TRBD1. V lost 6 bases and J lost 7; bases outside the gene matches: 4. The CDR3 is 14 amino acids. Germline CDR1 reads MNHEY; CDR2 reads SVGAGI. CDR3 amino acids: CASSTDRGREKLFF. The CDR3 DNA sequence: TGTGCCAGCAGCACGGACAGGGGGCGTGAAAAACTGTTTTTT.

The V call is TRBV10-3, the J call TRBJ2-3; 8 bases match TRBD2. The CDR3 runs 14 residues. CDR1 and CDR2 from the germline V gene are ENHRY and SYGVKD. The ends lost 11 bases at V and 1 base at J; junction bases unmatched: 8. This CDR3 reads CAVRAGAGTDTQYF. DNA of the CDR3: TGTGCCGTTCGAGCGGGAGCGGGCACAGATACGCAGTATTTT.

V gene TRBV12-3 or TRBV12-4 combines with J gene TRBJ1-2; D is uncertain. The CDR3 extends over 12 amino acids. V gave up 11 bases and J gave up 2 bases, with 12 bases separating them. DNA for the CDR3: TGTGCCGTCCATGGCAGGAACTATGGCTACACCTTC. It specifies CAVHGRNYGYTF.

For the CDR3, the DNA is TGTGCCATCAGTGATAGGGAAGGGGACAGAAACTATGGCTACACCTTC. Translation gives CAISDREGDRNYGYTF. The chain uses TRBV10-3 and TRBJ1-2; TRBD1 agrees at 7 bases. The J segment lost 2 bases and the V segment lost 3 bases, leaving 9 bases of the junction unmatched. The CDR3 extends over 16 amino acids. CDR1 is ENHRY, CDR2 SYGVKD, per germline.

The rearrangement joins TRBV27 to TRBJ1-2, with TRBD1 identical over 8 bases. The germline V gene has CDR1 MNHEY and CDR2 SMNVEV (reference sequence). The CDR3 contains 16 residues. V was clipped by 6 bases and J by 4 bases; unmatched bases: 13. This CDR3 reads CASSRYAGGAGYGYTF. CDR3 sequence (DNA): TGTGCCAGCAGCCGATATGCAGGGGGCGCAGGCTATGGCTACACCTTC.

V and J are TRBV5-4 and TRBJ2-2; 11 positions agree with TRBD2. The CDR3 length is 16 residues. Looked up from germline, CDR1 is SGHNT and CDR2 is YYREEE (reference sequence). The V segment lost 4 bases and the J segment 6 bases; nucleotides outside the gene matches: 8. The CDR3 is CASSITSGSISGELFF. The CDR3 coding sequence is TGTGCCAGCAGCATTACTAGCGGGAGCATCTCCGGGGAGCTGTTTTTT.

V usage is TRBV9 and J usage is TRBJ1-5; D remains ambiguous. There are 14 residues in the CDR3. CDR1 is SGDLS, CDR2 YYNGEE, per germline. Deletions cut 0 bases from V and 2 bases from J, with 6 bases between. CDR3 DNA: TGTGCCAGCAGCGTAGGGCCAGGCAATCAGCCCCAGCATTTT. Amino acids: CASSVGPGNQPQHF.

Only one count was recorded for this clone. The gene calls are TRBV28 and TRBJ1-1, with D maybe TRBD1 (5 bases). This CDR3 contains 15 residues. From germline, CDR1 is MDHEN and CDR2 SYDVKM. V shed 0 bases and J shed 1 base, with 9 bases lying between them. CDR3 in amino acids: CASSLWTAENTEAFF. CDR3 nucleotides: TGTGCCAGCAGTTTATGGACAGCCGAGAACACTGAAGCTTTCTTT.

The chain joins TRBV6-5 to TRBJ2-7; 12 positions match TRBD2. V was pared by 6 bases and J by 3 bases, with 3 bases of the junction left unmatched. The CDR3 totals 14 residues. Germline-derived CDR1 and CDR2 are MNHEY and SVGAGI. CDR3 DNA sequence: TGTGCCAGCAGGGTGACTAGCGGGAGCTACGAGCAGTACTTC. It codes for CASRVTSGSYEQYF.

V is TRBV9 and J is TRBJ2-2, with 10 bases fitting TRBD2. V dropped 0 bases and J dropped 6; count of bases not matched to a gene: 2. CDR1 and CDR2 from the germline V gene are SGDLS and YYNGEE. CDR3 length: 15 amino acids. The chain's CDR3 is CASSVAGTSAGELFF. CDR3 DNA sequence: TGTGCCAGCAGCGTAGCGGGGACTAGCGCCGGGGAGCTGTTTTTT.

The chain employs TRBV5-1 and TRBJ2-3, with 13 bases aligning to TRBD2. CDR1 is SGHRS, CDR2 YFSETQ, per germline. V was pared by 2 bases and J by 4 bases, with 1 base of the junction left unmatched. The CDR3 totals 15 residues. The CDR3 DNA follows: TGCGCCAGCAGCTTAGGACTAGCGGGGGCAGATACGCAGTATTTT. This gives the protein CASSLGLAGADTQYF.

This rearrangement joins TRBV5-1 to TRBJ1-1; D perhaps matches TRBD1 (6 bases). V was cut by 0 bases and J by 8 bases, with 11 bases left in between. CDR3 length: 13 residues. CDR1 is SGHRS, CDR2 YFSETQ, per germline. This CDR3 reads CASSLDGGVEAFF. The CDR3 DNA sequence: TGCGCCAGCAGCTTGGATGGGGGCGTGGAAGCTTTCTTT.

The J gene is TRBJ2-3, the V gene TRBV7-9; D unresolved. Per the germline V gene, CDR1 is SEHNR and CDR2 is FQNEAQ (reference sequence). The CDR3 covers 16 residues. Trimming left V 0 bases short and J 2 bases short, with 12 bases between. The CDR3 loop is CASSLALLPDTDTQYF. CDR3 in DNA: TGTGCCAGCAGCTTAGCCCTACTTCCCGACACAGATACGCAGTATTTT.

This chain joins TRBV10-3 and TRBJ1-4; weak D call: TRBD1 (6 bases). The germline CDR1 and CDR2 sequences are ENHRY and SYGVKD. Trimming stripped 6 bases from V and 5 bases from J, with 10 bases between. This CDR3 has 13 residues. The CDR3 coding sequence is TGTGCCATCAGCGCTGACAGGAATGAAAAACTGTTTTTT. It yields the protein CAISADRNEKLFF.

The gene calls are TRBV3-1 (or the pseudogene TRBV3-2) and TRBJ1-1; 8 bases match TRBD1. The CDR3 is 14 residues long. Germline V gene sequence: CDR1 LGHDT, CDR2 YNNKEL (reference sequence). With V trimmed by 4 bases and J by 4 bases, 5 bases remained unmatched. This CDR3 is CASSPGTGGTEAFF. In DNA, the CDR3 is TGTGCCAGCAGCCCCGGGACAGGCGGCACTGAAGCTTTCTTT.

V usage is TRBV5-1 and J usage is TRBJ2-2; 8 bases agree with TRBD1. Germline assignment: CDR1 SGHRS and CDR2 YFSETQ. J was trimmed by 6 bases and V by 7 bases; bases with no gene match: 11. The CDR3 runs to 15 residues. The CDR3 reads CASLQGAEAAGELFF. CDR3 coding DNA: TGCGCCAGCCTCCAGGGGGCGGAGGCGGCCGGGGAGCTGTTTTTT.

This chain uses TRBV5-1 with TRBJ1-1; 8 bases agree with TRBD1. The CDR3 extends over 15 amino acids. Germline V gene lookup returns CDR1 SGHRS and CDR2 YFSETQ. The ends lost 4 bases at V and 0 bases at J; junction bases unmatched: 5. CDR3 in DNA: TGCGCCAGCAGCGTGACAGGGGTCATGAACACTGAAGCTTTCTTT. Encoded protein: CASSVTGVMNTEAFF.